Below, 28 T cell receptor beta chains from the same sample are listed, as sequenced in a study of T cell responses to AZD1222 COVID-19 vaccine. TCRdb's copy holds only in-frame clones and misses some; the assay was immunoSEQ multiplex PCR. The sample contains 120,000 to 150,000 clones, approximately 91% of which appear only once. The specimen was peripheral blood, collected 28 days after the second AZD1222 dose. All receptors come from an adult who received the AZD1222 COVID-19 vaccine.

The rearrangement links TRBV21-1 to TRBJ2-7; TRBD1 is the table's D call and was not checked against the DNA. TRBV21-1 is reported as a pseudogene. This CDR3 is 13 amino acids long. The CDR3 loop reads CAISGHPLREQYF. The CDR3 nucleotides read TGTGCCATTTCGGGACACCCCTTGAGGGAGCAGTACTTC.

The chain recombines TRBV15 with TRBJ1-3; no clear D gene. The CDR3 contains 14 residues. Looked up from germline, CDR1 is LNHNV and CDR2 is YYDKDF (reference sequence). V lost 1 base to trimming and J lost 9 bases, with 13 bases between them. The DNA of the CDR3 is TGTGCCACCAGCAGAGTAGGACTGCAAGGCACCATATATTTT. Residues: CATSRVGLQGTIYF.

V and J are TRBV3-1 (or the pseudogene TRBV3-2) and TRBJ1-6, with TRBD1 as a possible D gene (6 bases). The CDR3 is 15 amino acids. The germline V gene has CDR1 LGHDT and CDR2 YNNKEL (reference sequence). Trimming stripped 4 bases from V and 5 bases from J, with 12 bases between. The CDR3 here is CASSPEDRDNSPLHF. The CDR3 bases are TGTGCCAGCAGCCCTGAGGACAGAGATAATTCACCCCTCCACTTT.

This chain uses TRBV2 with TRBJ1-3, with D unresolved. Germline V gene lookup returns CDR1 SNHLY and CDR2 FYNNEI. The CDR3 spans 13 residues. V was shortened by 7 bases and J by 0 bases, with 7 bases between the two germline ends. CDR3 in amino acids: CASIIRSGNTIYF. DNA of the CDR3: TGTGCCAGCATCATCCGCTCTGGAAACACCATATATTTT.

The chain is built from TRBV5-1 and TRBJ2-2; no clear D gene. V was cut by 3 bases and J by 10 bases, with 19 bases left in between. Germline loops: CDR1 SGHRS, CDR2 YFSETQ. The CDR3 has 15 residues. CDR3 sequence reads: CASSSVLDGYLELFF. In nucleotides, the CDR3 is TGCGCCAGCAGCTCGGTCCTCGACGGTTATCTGGAGCTGTTTTTT.

This rearrangement joins TRBV5-1 to TRBJ2-5, with D maybe TRBD2 (5 bases). Looked up from germline, CDR1 is SGHRS and CDR2 is YFSETQ. Trimming removed 2 bases from V and 2 bases from J, with 10 bases in between. This CDR3 comprises 14 residues. CDR3 bases: TGCGCCAGCAGCTTTCAAGGAGGACAAGAGACCCAGTACTTC. Amino acid sequence: CASSFQGGQETQYF. Full variable domain (remainder filled in from reference TRBV5-1 and TRBJ2-5): KAGVTQTPRYLIKTRGQQVTLSCSPISGHRSVSWYQQTPGQGLQFLFEYFSETQRNKGNFPGRFSGRQFSNSRSEMNVSTLELGDSALYLCASSFQGGQETQYFGPGTRLLVL.

The V call is TRBV25-1, the J call TRBJ1-3; 8 bases align to TRBD1. This CDR3 region has 16 residues. Losses at the gene ends were 6 bases for V and 2 bases for J; bases not matched to a gene: 9. Germline values: CDR1 MGHDK, CDR2 SYGVNS. The CDR3 coding sequence is TGTGCCAGCAGGAGGGGACAGGACTTAACTGGAAACACCATATATTTT. Translated: CASRRGQDLTGNTIYF.

Here the CDR3 reads CAWSGGQDAYGYTF. CDR3 DNA sequence: TGTGCCTGGAGCGGGGGACAGGACGCCTATGGCTACACCTTC. This sequence joins TRBV30 and TRBJ1-2, with 8 bases lining up with TRBD1. V trimming: 3 bases; J trimming: 4 bases; junction bases outside the gene matches: 7. Germline V CDR1 and CDR2: GTSNPN, SVGIG (reference sequence). The CDR3 sequence is 14 residues long.

The rearrangement joins TRBV7-6 to TRBJ2-1; TRBD2 matches 9 bases. Trimming cost V 5 bases and J 8 bases; bases outside gene matches: 13. CDR1 SGHVS and CDR2 FNYEAQ come from the germline V gene. This CDR3 has 16 amino acids. The CDR3 DNA reads as TGTGCCAGCAGCCCAGTGGTGGGACTAGCCTCGGATGAGCAGTTCTTC. Amino acid sequence: CASSPVVGLASDEQFF.

Here the CDR3 reads CASSLGRDREGGYTF. The CDR3 DNA is TGTGCCAGCAGCTTGGGACGGGACAGGGAGGGTGGCTACACCTTC. The chain joins TRBV5-6 to TRBJ1-2; TRBD1 agrees at 9 bases. V shed 0 bases and J 7 bases; nucleotides not matched to a gene: 7. Germline CDR1 reads SGHDT; CDR2 reads YYEEEE. CDR3 length: 15 residues.

V usage is TRBV7-2 and J usage is TRBJ1-5, with TRBD1 matching over 9 bases. V trimming: 1 base; J trimming: 6 bases; junction bases outside the gene matches: 7. The CDR3 has 16 residues. Germline V gene data show CDR1 as SGHTA and CDR2 as FQGNSA. The CDR3 reads CASSLVGQGRGQPQHF. As DNA, the CDR3 is TGTGCCAGCAGCTTAGTGGGACAGGGAAGAGGTCAGCCCCAGCATTTT. Combining the CDR3 with reference TRBV7-2 and TRBJ1-5 gives the whole variable domain GAGVSQSPSNKVTEKGKDVELRCDPISGHTALYWYRQSLGQGLEFLIYFQGNSAPDKSGLPSDRFSAERTGGSVSTLTIQRTQQEDSAVYLCASSLVGQGRGQPQHFGDGTRLSIL.

This clone came up a few times. The gene calls are TRBV4-1 and TRBJ2-7; D may be TRBD1 (6 bases). In germline, CDR1 is MGHRA, CDR2 YSYEKL. Between the trimmed V and J ends, which lost 4 bases and 1 base, there was a span of 20 bases. The CDR3 is 17 residues long. The CDR3 coding sequence is TGCGCCAGCAGCCCGGGCATAACAGGGCTCCTATCCTACGAGCAGTACTTC. Its protein is CASSPGITGLLSYEQYF.

This chain connects TRBV10-2 to TRBJ2-5; D is possibly TRBD1 (6 bases). The germline V gene encodes CDR1 WSHSY and CDR2 SAAADI. The CDR3 contains 15 residues. Trimming took off 5 bases at V and 2 bases at J, with 15 bases between the two ends. For the CDR3, the DNA is TGCGCCAGCAGTTATGGCAGGGGTTTTCAAGAGACCCAGTACTTC. The encoded protein is CASSYGRGFQETQYF.

The rearrangement links TRBV27 to TRBJ1-1, with 8 bases identical to TRBD1. CDR3 length equals 14 residues. J gave up 8 bases and V 3 bases, and 8 bases lay outside the gene matches. Germline assignment: CDR1 MNHEY and CDR2 SMNVEV (reference sequence). CDR3 region: CASSLDRASLEAFF. The CDR3 nucleotides read TGTGCCAGCAGTTTGGACAGGGCTTCTTTAGAAGCTTTCTTT.

This clone was counted once. The chain has TRBV9 and TRBJ1-4; D gene unclear. The CDR3 sequence is 14 residues long. V was clipped by 3 bases and J by 5 bases, with 11 bases between them. CDR1 is SGDLS and CDR2 is YYNGEE in the germline V gene. CDR3 residues: CASSESDVNEKLFF. The CDR3 region has the DNA TGTGCCAGCAGCGAGAGTGATGTGAATGAAAAACTGTTTTTT.

The rearrangement uses TRBV2 and TRBJ1-4, with TRBD1 identical over 8 bases. Trimming took 6 bases from V and 7 from J; bases not matched to a gene: 10. The germline gives CDR1 SNHLY, CDR2 FYNNEI. CDR3 length equals 15 residues. The CDR3 DNA is TGTGCCAGCAGGGATTGGACAGGGAGGTTTGAAAAACTGTTTTTT. This codes for CASRDWTGRFEKLFF.

This chain joins TRBV9 and TRBJ1-1, with D possibly matching TRBD1 (5 bases). The CDR3 consists of 13 residues. The germline V gene has CDR1 SGDLS and CDR2 YYNGEE. V shed 4 bases and J shed 6 bases, with 13 bases lying between them. The CDR3 DNA is TGTGCCAGCAGCCGGGCAGGGATCGCTGAAGCTTTCTTT. Protein product: CASSRAGIAEAFF.

Points on this clone: This CDR3 is also generated by other DNA sequences in the sample. This chain links TRBV7-9 with TRBJ1-2; possibly TRBD1 for D (5 bases). The CDR3 is made up of 14 amino acids. The germline V gene encodes CDR1 SEHNR and CDR2 FQNEAQ (reference sequence). The V gene lost 1 base and the J gene lost 2 bases, with 8 bases spanning the gap. CDR3 DNA: TGTGCCAGCAGCTTAGGTGGGGGAAACTATGGCTACACCTTC. This gives the protein CASSLGGGNYGYTF.

The chain is built from TRBV29-1 and TRBJ1-1; D unclear. Germline V CDR1 and CDR2: SQVTM, ANQGSEA. CDR3 length: 15 amino acids. V lost 7 bases and J 4 bases, leaving 22 bases between the germline ends. The CDR3 nucleotides are TGCAGCGCCAAGACCGGGCGAGGGCGCGTCACTGAAGCTTTCTTT. This gives the protein CSAKTGRGRVTEAFF.

This clone was seen just once. The V and J genes are TRBV13 and TRBJ2-2, with TRBD1 as a possible D gene (6 bases). Germline CDR1 PRHDT, CDR2 FYEKMQ (reference sequence). The CDR3 is made up of 14 amino acids. V lost 5 bases and J 1 base, leaving 8 bases between the germline ends. CDR3 residues: CASSKGQNTGELFF. The CDR3 nucleotides are TGTGCCAGCAGCAAGGGACAGAACACCGGGGAGCTGTTTTTT.

This rearrangement joins TRBV5-1 to TRBJ2-1; TRBD2 aligns across 9 bases. V shed 0 bases and J 2 bases; nucleotides not matched to a gene: 3. The CDR3 runs to 16 residues. Germline CDR1 reads SGHRS; CDR2 reads YFSETQ. The CDR3 DNA reads TGCGCCAGCAGCTTGGCCTCTAGCGGGGCCTACAATGAGCAGTTCTTC. This encodes CASSLASSGAYNEQFF.

This clone has a single count. For the CDR3, the DNA is TGTGCCAGCAGTTTGCAGCTAAGGACTGAAGCTTTCTTT. It codes for CASSLQLRTEAFF. The rearrangement joins TRBV27 to TRBJ1-1; no clear D. Looked up from germline, CDR1 is MNHEY and CDR2 is SMNVEV (reference sequence). V lost 3 bases and J lost 5, with 10 bases in between. CDR3 length: 13 residues.

The CDR3 nucleotides are TGTGCCAGCAGCCCTGGGGGGGCTAATGAAAAACTGTTTTTT. Amino acids: CASSPGGANEKLFF. The V call is TRBV5-5, the J call TRBJ1-4, with D perhaps matching TRBD1 (5 bases). Germline V gene sequence: CDR1 SGHKS, CDR2 YYEKEE (reference sequence). The CDR3 sequence is 14 residues long. Trimming removed 4 bases at V and 3 bases at J, with 10 bases between.

V is TRBV5-1 and J is TRBJ2-1; TRBD1 matches at 8 bases. The CDR3 covers 14 residues. The germline V gene encodes CDR1 SGHRS and CDR2 YFSETQ. The trim removed 5 bases at V and 7 bases at J, leaving 8 bases unmatched. Written as DNA, the CDR3 is TGCGCCAGCAGTATTGGGACAGGTGGGAATGAGCAGTTCTTC. Translation: CASSIGTGGNEQFF. Drawing the rest from reference TRBV5-1 and TRBJ2-1, the complete variable domain is KAGVTQTPRYLIKTRGQQVTLSCSPISGHRSVSWYQQTPGQGLQFLFEYFSETQRNKGNFPGRFSGRQFSNSRSEMNVSTLELGDSALYLCASSIGTGGNEQFFGPGTRLTVL.

The chain uses TRBV19 and TRBJ1-5; D perhaps matches TRBD1 (6 bases). The V and J ends lost 10 bases and 3 bases respectively, with 13 bases between them. The CDR3 is 13 residues long. CDR1 is LNHDA, CDR2 SQIVND, per germline (reference sequence). The CDR3: CAIARGANQPQHF. CDR3 sequence (DNA): TGTGCCATTGCAAGGGGGGCCAATCAGCCCCAGCATTTT.

This clone came up a few times. This chain connects TRBV6-5 to TRBJ2-7, with 9 bases aligning to TRBD2. The ends lost 7 bases at V and 2 bases at J; junction bases unmatched: 6. The germline V gene has CDR1 MNHEY and CDR2 SVGAGI. This CDR3 comprises 14 residues. The CDR3 spells CASIGLAKPYEQYF. The CDR3 DNA reads as TGTGCCAGCATTGGACTAGCGAAACCCTACGAGCAGTACTTC.

The chain couples TRBV5-4 to TRBJ1-2; D gene uncertain. The CDR3 spans 13 residues. Germline CDR1 SGHNT, CDR2 YYREEE (reference sequence). V lost 5 bases and J lost 4, with 12 bases in between. For the CDR3, the DNA is TGTGCCAGCAGTGTAGACGACCTCTATGGCTACACCTTC. This gives the protein CASSVDDLYGYTF.

The V call is TRBV19, the J call TRBJ1-2; perhaps TRBD1 as D (6 bases). Germline assignment: CDR1 LNHDA and CDR2 SQIVND (reference sequence). V lost 3 bases to trimming and J lost 8 bases, with 19 bases between them. The CDR3 runs to 15 residues. CDR3 loop: CASSMTAQGLGGYTF. The CDR3 DNA reads TGTGCCAGTAGTATGACGGCGCAGGGGCTGGGGGGCTACACCTTC. The full variable domain, completed using reference TRBV19 and TRBJ1-2, is DGGITQSPKYLFRKEGQNVTLSCEQNLNHDAMYWYRQDPGQGLRLIYYSQIVNDFQKGDIAEGYSVSREKKESFPLTVTSAQKNPTAFYLCASSMTAQGLGGYTFGSGTRLTVV.